This passage covers 8 T cell receptor beta chains from one sample sequenced in a study of technical replicates of blood from a handful of donors. Profiled with immunoSEQ multiplex PCR; TCRdb holds only in-frame clones, not every one. The profile shows 65,000 to 75,000 clones, about 86% of them singletons. Source material: PBMCs. The source is a human donor in good health. Some clones in this sample may be carry-over from other donors' samples.

The chain combines TRBV6-1 with TRBJ1-4; TRBD1 matches 9 bases. The trim removed 1 base at V and 10 bases at J, leaving 10 bases unmatched. Germline-derived CDR1 and CDR2 are MNHNS and SASEGT. This CDR3 contains 16 residues. The CDR3: CASSEGGQGLKGKLFF. CDR3 coding DNA: TGTGCCAGCAGTGAAGGGGGACAGGGCCTTAAAGGAAAACTGTTTTTT.

The chain carries TRBV6-5 and TRBJ2-6; unclear D gene. Per germline, CDR1 MNHEY and CDR2 SVGAGI. Trimming left V 4 bases short and J 2 bases short, with 6 bases between. CDR3 length: 14 residues. The CDR3, as DNA: TGTGCCAGCAGTTCCCCCGCTGGGGCCAACGTCCTGACTTTC. Protein: CASSSPAGANVLTF.

The chain recombines TRBV19 with TRBJ2-1; TRBD2 agrees at 10 bases. The J segment lost 0 bases and the V segment lost 4 bases, leaving 0 bases of the junction unmatched. The V gene's germline CDR1 is LNHDA and CDR2 SQIVND (reference sequence). The CDR3 consists of 15 residues. CDR3 coding DNA: TGTGCCAGTAGTAGACTAGCGGGCTCCTACAATGAGCAGTTCTTC. Translation: CASSRLAGSYNEQFF.

V gene TRBV2 combines with J gene TRBJ2-3; 9 bases are a match to TRBD1. The germline V gene encodes CDR1 SNHLY and CDR2 FYNNEI. The V segment lost 4 bases and the J segment 4 bases; nucleotides outside the gene matches: 3. The CDR3 runs to 14 residues. CDR3 bases: TGTGCCAGCAGTGTGGACAGGGGTTCAGATACGCAGTATTTT. It translates to CASSVDRGSDTQYF. The full variable domain, in which reference TRBV2 and TRBJ2-3 provide the parts outside the CDR3, is EPEVTQTPSHQVTQMGQEVILRCVPISNHLYFYWYRQILGQKVEFLVSFYNNEISEKSEIFDDQFSVERPDGSNFTLKIRSTKLEDSAMYFCASSVDRGSDTQYFGPGTRLTVL.

This clone was seen just once. The chain uses TRBV5-1 and TRBJ1-3, with a weak D call TRBD1 (6 bases). The germline V gene encodes CDR1 SGHRS and CDR2 YFSETQ. V lost 7 bases and J lost 0, with 14 bases in between. The CDR3 is 15 amino acids. CDR3 region: CASRRDTSSGNTIYF. DNA for the CDR3: TGCGCCAGCCGCCGGGACACTAGCTCTGGAAACACCATATATTTT. The whole variable domain, filled in from reference TRBV5-1 and TRBJ1-3, reads KAGVTQTPRYLIKTRGQQVTLSCSPISGHRSVSWYQQTPGQGLQFLFEYFSETQRNKGNFPGRFSGRQFSNSRSEMNVSTLELGDSALYLCASRRDTSSGNTIYFGEGSWLTVV.

The J gene is TRBJ2-1, the V gene TRBV5-1, with 8 nucleotides matching TRBD1. Looked up from germline, CDR1 is SGHRS and CDR2 is YFSETQ. Trimming removed 1 base from V and 2 bases from J; junction bases left unmatched: 5. The CDR3 runs 16 residues. The CDR3 loop reads CASSLYSGGAYNEQFF. The DNA of the CDR3 is TGCGCCAGCAGCTTGTATTCAGGGGGCGCCTACAATGAGCAGTTCTTC.

J is TRBJ2-7 and V is TRBV6-4; TRBD2 aligns across 9 bases. Germline assignment: CDR1 MRHNA and CDR2 SNTAGT. The CDR3 is 16 amino acids. The junction had 11 bases not matched to a gene; V was cut back by 4 bases and J by 4 bases. Written as DNA, the CDR3 is TGTGCCAGCAGTGGCCCACCTAGCGGGGTTAAATACGAGCAGTACTTC. It codes for CASSGPPSGVKYEQYF.

This chain connects TRBV5-6 to TRBJ2-7; D gene ambiguous. V was trimmed by 2 bases and J by 3 bases, leaving 9 bases between them. The CDR3 contains 13 residues. Germline lookup yields CDR1 SGHDT and CDR2 YYEEEE. CDR3 sequence (DNA): TGTGCCAGCAGCTTCGCCTCCTACTACGAGCAGTACTTC. As protein: CASSFASYYEQYF.